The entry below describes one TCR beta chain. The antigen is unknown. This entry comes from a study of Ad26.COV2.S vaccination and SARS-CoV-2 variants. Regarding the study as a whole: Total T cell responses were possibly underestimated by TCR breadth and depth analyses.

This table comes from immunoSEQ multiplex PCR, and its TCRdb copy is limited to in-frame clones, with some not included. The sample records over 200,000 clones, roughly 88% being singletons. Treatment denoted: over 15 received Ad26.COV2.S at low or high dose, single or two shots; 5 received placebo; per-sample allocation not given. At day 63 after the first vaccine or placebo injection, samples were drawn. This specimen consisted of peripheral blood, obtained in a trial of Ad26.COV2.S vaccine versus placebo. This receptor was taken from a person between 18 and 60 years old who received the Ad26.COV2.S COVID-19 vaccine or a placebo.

DNA for the CDR3: TGTGCCAGCAGCCCGGGACTAGCGGGGGGGCGTGAGACCCAGTACTTC. The encoded protein is CASSPGLAGGRETQYF. The genes are TRBV7-9 and TRBJ2-5; 16 positions match TRBD2. V lost 5 bases and J lost 5; bases outside the gene matches: 5. Germline loops: CDR1 SEHNR, CDR2 FQNEAQ (reference sequence). The CDR3 sequence is 16 residues long.